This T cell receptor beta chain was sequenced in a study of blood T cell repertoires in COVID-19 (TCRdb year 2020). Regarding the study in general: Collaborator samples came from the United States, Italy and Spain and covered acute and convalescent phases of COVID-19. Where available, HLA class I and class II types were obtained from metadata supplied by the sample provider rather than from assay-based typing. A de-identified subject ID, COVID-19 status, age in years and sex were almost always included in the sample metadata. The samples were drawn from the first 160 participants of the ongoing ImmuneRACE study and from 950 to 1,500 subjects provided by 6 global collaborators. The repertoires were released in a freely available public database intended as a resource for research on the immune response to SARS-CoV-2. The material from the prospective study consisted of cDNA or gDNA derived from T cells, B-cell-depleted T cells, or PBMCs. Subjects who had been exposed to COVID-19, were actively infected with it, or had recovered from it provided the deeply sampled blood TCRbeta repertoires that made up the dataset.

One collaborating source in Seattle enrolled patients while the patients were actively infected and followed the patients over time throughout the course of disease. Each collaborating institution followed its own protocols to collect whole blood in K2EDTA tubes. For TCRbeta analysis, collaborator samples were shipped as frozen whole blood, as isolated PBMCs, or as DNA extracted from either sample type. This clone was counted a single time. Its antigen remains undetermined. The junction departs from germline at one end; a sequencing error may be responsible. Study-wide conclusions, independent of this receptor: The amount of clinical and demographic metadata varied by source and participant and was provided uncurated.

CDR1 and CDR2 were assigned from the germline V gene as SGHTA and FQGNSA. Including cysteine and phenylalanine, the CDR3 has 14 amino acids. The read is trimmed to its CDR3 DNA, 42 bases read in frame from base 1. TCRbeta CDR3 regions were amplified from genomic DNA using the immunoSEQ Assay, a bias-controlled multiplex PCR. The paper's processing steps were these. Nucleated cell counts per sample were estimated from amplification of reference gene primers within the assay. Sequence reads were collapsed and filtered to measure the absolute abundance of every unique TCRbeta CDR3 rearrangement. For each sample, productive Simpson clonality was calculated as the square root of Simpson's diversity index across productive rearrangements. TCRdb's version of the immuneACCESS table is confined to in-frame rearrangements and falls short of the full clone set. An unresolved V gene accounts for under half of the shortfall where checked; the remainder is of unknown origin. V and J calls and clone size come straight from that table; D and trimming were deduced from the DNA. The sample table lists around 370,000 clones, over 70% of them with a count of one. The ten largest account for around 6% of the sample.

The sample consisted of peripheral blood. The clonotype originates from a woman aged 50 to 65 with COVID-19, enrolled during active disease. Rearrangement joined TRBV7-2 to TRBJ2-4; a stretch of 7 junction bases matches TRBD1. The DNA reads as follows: TGTGCCAGCAGCTTTGGACAGGCCAGAAACATTCAGTACTTC. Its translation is CASSFGQARNIQYF.